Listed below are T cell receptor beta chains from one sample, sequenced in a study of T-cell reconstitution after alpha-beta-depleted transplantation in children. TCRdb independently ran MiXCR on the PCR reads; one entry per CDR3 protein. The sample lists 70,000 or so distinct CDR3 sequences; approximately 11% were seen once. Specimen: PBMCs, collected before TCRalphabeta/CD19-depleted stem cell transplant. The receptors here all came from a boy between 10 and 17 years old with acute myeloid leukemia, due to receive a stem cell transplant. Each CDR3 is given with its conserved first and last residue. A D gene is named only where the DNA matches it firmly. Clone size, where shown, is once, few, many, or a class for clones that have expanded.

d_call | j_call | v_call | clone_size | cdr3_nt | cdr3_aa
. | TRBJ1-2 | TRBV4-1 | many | TGCGCCAGCAGCCAAGATTCGCTGGGGGCAAGGGGCTACACCTTC | CASSQDSLGARGYTF
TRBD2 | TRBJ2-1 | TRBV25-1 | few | TGTGCCAGCATTGGGCGGGAGGGCCCGGGTGAGCAGTTCTTC | CASIGREGPGEQFF
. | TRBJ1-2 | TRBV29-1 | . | TGCAGCGCCTGGGGGACGTCCTATGGCTACACCTTC | CSAWGTSYGYTF
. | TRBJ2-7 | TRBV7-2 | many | TGTGCCAGCAGCCACAGCTCCTACGAGCAGTACTTC | CASSHSSYEQYF
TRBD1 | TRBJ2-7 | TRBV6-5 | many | TGTGCCAGCAGTTACTCTTCGGACAGGGGGTTCCACGAGCAGTACTTC | CASSYSSDRGFHEQYF
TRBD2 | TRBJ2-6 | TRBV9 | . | TGTGCCAGCACCGCTTCGACTAGCGGGAGGGCCCCCGGGGCCAACGTCCTGACTTTC | CASTASTSGRAPGANVLTF
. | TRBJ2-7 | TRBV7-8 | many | TGTGCCAGCAGCTCTTCGAGCCAGCAGTACTTC | CASSSSSQQYF
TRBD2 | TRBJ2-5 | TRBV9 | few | TGTGCCAGCAGCGTAGCCCTGTCAGCGGGAGGGTGGGAGACCCAGTACTTC | CASSVALSAGGWETQYF
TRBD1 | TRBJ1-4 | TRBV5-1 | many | TGCGCCAGCGGGACAGGGGGCTTCGAAACTAATGAAAAACTGTTTTTT | CASGTGGFETNEKLFF
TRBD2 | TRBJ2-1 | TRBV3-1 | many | TGTGCCAGCAGCCGCCCGGAAGGACTAGCGGGACCCAATGAGCAGTTCTTC | CASSRPEGLAGPNEQFF
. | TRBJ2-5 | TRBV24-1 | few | TGTGCCACCAGTGGGGGGGGCTTCGAGACCCAGTACTTC | CATSGGGFETQYF
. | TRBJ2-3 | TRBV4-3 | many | TGCGCCAGCAGCCAAGAGGGGGCGGGGGCGCGCGCCACAGATACGCAGTATTTT | CASSQEGAGARATDTQYF
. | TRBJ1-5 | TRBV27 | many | TGTGCCAGCAGCCTTTTGGGGGGGCAGCCCCAGCATTTT | CASSLLGGQPQHF
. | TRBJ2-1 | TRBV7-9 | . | TGTGCCAGCAGCTTGGCCAATGAGCAGTTCTTC | CASSLANEQFF
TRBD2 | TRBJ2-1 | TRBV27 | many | TGTGCCAGCAGAGAGACGGGGGGGCTAGTTAATGAGCAGTTCTTC | CASRETGGLVNEQFF
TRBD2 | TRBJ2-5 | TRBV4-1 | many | TGCGCCAGCAGCCAACTGGGACTAGCGGGGGCCCGGGAGACCCAGTACTTC | CASSQLGLAGARETQYF
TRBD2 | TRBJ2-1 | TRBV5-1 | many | TGCGCCAGCAGCCCCGGACTAGCGGGAGAGGGTGAGCAGTTCTTC | CASSPGLAGEGEQFF
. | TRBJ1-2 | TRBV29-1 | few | TGCAGCGTAGAGACAGTTAACTATGGCTACACCTTC | CSVETVNYGYTF
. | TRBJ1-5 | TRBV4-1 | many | TGCGCCAGCAGCCCCTTCGGGGAAGGAGGGAATCAGCCCCAGCATTTT | CASSPFGEGGNQPQHF
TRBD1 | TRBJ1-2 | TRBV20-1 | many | TGCAGTGCTACTACAGGGGCCGGCGGCTACACCTTC | CSATTGAGGYTF
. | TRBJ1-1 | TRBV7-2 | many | TGTGCCAGCAGCCTAAGGACGGGTTACACTGAAGCTTTCTTT | CASSLRTGYTEAFF
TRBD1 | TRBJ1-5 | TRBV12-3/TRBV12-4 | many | TGTGCCAGCGCTCGGTCCCGACAGGGGGCGAGCAATCAGCCCCAGCATTTT | CASARSRQGASNQPQHF
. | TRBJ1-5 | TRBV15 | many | TGTGCCACCAGCAGAGAAAACCAGCCCCAGCATTTT | CATSRENQPQHF
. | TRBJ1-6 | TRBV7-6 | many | TGTGCCAGCAGCTTAGACGTACTGACGCCCCTCCACTTT | CASSLDVLTPLHF
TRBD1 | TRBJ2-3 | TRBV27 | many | TGTGCCAGCAGTTTATCGGACAGGAGCACAGATACGCAGTATTTT | CASSLSDRSTDTQYF
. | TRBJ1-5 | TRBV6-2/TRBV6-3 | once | TGTGCCAGCACCCAACAGGGAGGAACCAATCAGCCCCAGCATTTT | CASTQQGGTNQPQHF
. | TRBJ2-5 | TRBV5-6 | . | TGTGCCAGCAGCTCTGCCGGACTATCGTCAATGGAGACCCAGTACTTC | CASSSAGLSSMETQYF
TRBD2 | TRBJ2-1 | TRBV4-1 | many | TGCGCCAGCAGCCATTACCCTCCCGGGACTAGCGCCCGGAGCTCCTACAATGAGCAGTTCTTC | CASSHYPPGTSARSSYNEQFF
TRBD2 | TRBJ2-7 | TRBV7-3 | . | TGTGCCAGCAGCTTAATGGGGACTAGCGGGAATCACATCTACGAGCAGTACTTC | CASSLMGTSGNHIYEQYF
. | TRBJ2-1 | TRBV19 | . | TGTGCCAGTAGTTTTGGACAGGGAGGGACCTACAATGAGCAGTTCTTC | CASSFGQGGTYNEQFF
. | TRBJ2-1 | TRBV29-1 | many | TGCAGCGTTGAGCAAATTACTTACAATGAGCAGTTCTTC | CSVEQITYNEQFF
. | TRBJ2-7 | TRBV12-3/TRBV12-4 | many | TGTGCCAGCAATCAGGGGTCCTACGAGCAGTACTTC | CASNQGSYEQYF
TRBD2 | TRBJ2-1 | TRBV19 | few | TGTGCCAGTAGTGCGGGACTAGCGGGGGTCTCCTACAATGAGCAGTTCTTC | CASSAGLAGVSYNEQFF
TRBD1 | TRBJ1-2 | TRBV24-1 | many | TGTGCCACCAGTGATCCGGGGACAGTCCCCCCCTATGGCTACACCTTC | CATSDPGTVPPYGYTF
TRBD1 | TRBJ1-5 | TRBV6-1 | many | TGTGCCAGCACCCTGGCCGACAGGGGGCTAAATCAGCCCCAGCATTTT | CASTLADRGLNQPQHF
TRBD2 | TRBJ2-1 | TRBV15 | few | TGTGCCACCAGCAGACGGGGGGGGAGGGCCGTTAATAATGAGCAGTTCTTC | CATSRRGGRAVNNEQFF
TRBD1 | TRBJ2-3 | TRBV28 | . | TGTGCCAGCAGTCCACCCGGGACAGTCCACACAGATACGCAGTATTTT | CASSPPGTVHTDTQYF
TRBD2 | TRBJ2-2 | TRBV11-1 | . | TGTGCCAGCAGCCGAATAGGACTAGCGGGAGGCAACACCGGGGAGCTGTTTTTT | CASSRIGLAGGNTGELFF
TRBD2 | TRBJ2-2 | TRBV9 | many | TGTGCCAGCAGCCAGACTAGCGGGAGTCCCGGGGAGCTGTTTTTT | CASSQTSGSPGELFF
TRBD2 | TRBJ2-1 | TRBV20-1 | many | TGCAGTGCTAGGATAGCGGGAGGGCAGGGTGAGCAGTTCTTC | CSARIAGGQGEQFF
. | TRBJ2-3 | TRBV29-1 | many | TGCAGCGTGCAGGAACCCCCGGGACAAGTCACAGATACGCAGTATTTT | CSVQEPPGQVTDTQYF
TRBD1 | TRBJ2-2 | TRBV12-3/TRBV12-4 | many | TGTGCCAGCAGACTGACAGGGGGTTACACCGGGGAGCTGTTTTTT | CASRLTGGYTGELFF
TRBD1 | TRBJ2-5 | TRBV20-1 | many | TGCAGCAGACAGGGTTTAGAGACCCAGTACTTC | CSRQGLETQYF
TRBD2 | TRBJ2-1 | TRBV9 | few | TGTGCCAGCAGCGTAGGCCCGGGAGGCAATGAGCAGTTCTTC | CASSVGPGGNEQFF
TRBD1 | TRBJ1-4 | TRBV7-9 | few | TGTGCCAGCAGCCGGAACAGGGGACGCGGGGAAAAACTGTTTTTT | CASSRNRGRGEKLFF
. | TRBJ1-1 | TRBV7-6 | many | TGTGCCAGCAGCTTAGCGCCAGTGAACACTGAAGCTTTCTTT | CASSLAPVNTEAFF
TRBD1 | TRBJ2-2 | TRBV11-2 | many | TGTGCCAGCAGCCCTCGACAGGGGCGAACCGGGGAGCTGTTTTTT | CASSPRQGRTGELFF
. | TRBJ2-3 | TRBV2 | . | TGTGCCAGCAGTGAAGCGCCGGGAGTGGATACGCAGTATTTT | CASSEAPGVDTQYF
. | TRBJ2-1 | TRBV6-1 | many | TGTGCCAGCAGCCAAGGGGCCGGGGGCAATGAGCAGTTCTTC | CASSQGAGGNEQFF
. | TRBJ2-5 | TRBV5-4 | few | TGTGCCAGCGGGAGACAGCTAGAGACCCAGTACTTC | CASGRQLETQYF
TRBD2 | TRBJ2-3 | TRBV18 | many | TGTGCCAGCTCAAAACCTAGCGGGAGGGCTCGACGTAGCACAGATACGCAGTATTTT | CASSKPSGRARRSTDTQYF
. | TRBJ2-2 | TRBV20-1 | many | TGCAGTGCTAGAGAGGGGGGCCGGGCCGGGGAGCTGTTTTTT | CSAREGGRAGELFF
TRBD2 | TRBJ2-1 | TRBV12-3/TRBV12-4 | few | TGTGCCAGCACCCTTTTTAGCGGGGGGGCCGGTAATGAGCAGTTCTTC | CASTLFSGGAGNEQFF
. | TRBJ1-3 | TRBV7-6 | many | TGTGCCAGCAGCTTAGCAGGCCGAAACACCATATATTTT | CASSLAGRNTIYF
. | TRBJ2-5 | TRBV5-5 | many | TGTGCCAGCAGCCCCGGAGCAGGCCAAGAGACCCAGTACTTC | CASSPGAGQETQYF